This T cell receptor (beta chain) is drawn from a study of regulatory T cells in long-lasting Graves disease. Combining iRepertoire HTBI primers with Arm-PCR of CDR3 regions, the authors built TCR beta libraries. As processed by the authors: Sequenced samples collectively carried 55 to 80 TRBV and 15 or so TRBJ segments. TCRdb analysed the multiplex PCR reads with MiXCR anew, one entry per CDR3 protein. The V and J calls shown here were made by TCRdb, not taken from the authors' results. The table lists hundreds of thousands of distinct CDR3 sequences, 15% to 17% of them singletons, with 20% to 25% in the top ten. Whole-study results and caveats: Preferential use of TRBV28, TRBJ1-2 and TRBJ2-5 was seen in persistent disease. Lower TCR diversity characterized persistent Graves' patients relative to newly diagnosed patients. Researchers examined only peripheral blood and not thyroid tissue.

Time point given: newly diagnosed GD, antithyroid drugs for less than 3 months. After RNA was extracted from PBMCs, the TCR library was made from it. Trimming took 4 bases from V and 4 from J, leaving 11 bases between them. Germline-derived CDR1 and CDR2 are MNHNS and SASEGT. The CDR3 spans 14 residues. This clonotype occurred many times. Its antigen is not identified. The V call is TRBV6-1, the J call TRBJ1-5; TRBD1 is a possible D gene (5 bases). Sequenced material: peripheral blood mononuclear cells (PBMCs), taken at new diagnosis, from a patient treated with antithyroid drugs. The origin of this receptor is a female donor with Graves disease. The CDR3 coding sequence is TGTGCCAGCAGTGCCGACAGTGGGAATCAGCCCCAGCATTTT. Its protein is CASSADSGNQPQHF.